Shown below are 28 T cell receptor beta chains from a single sample sequenced in a study of OX40 agonist ivuxolimab in advanced cancers. This table comes from immunoSEQ multiplex PCR, and its TCRdb copy is limited to in-frame clones, with some not included. The table has fewer than 55,000 clones, 75% to 85% seen once. The sequencing used CD4+ or CD8+ T cells sorted from blood, collected in a trial of the OX40 agonist ivuxolimab. These receptors came from an adult with an advanced solid tumor such as melanoma, head and neck, liver or kidney cancer.

CDR3 DNA sequence: TGTGCCAGCAGCCGAGAACCGAACACCGGGGAGCTGTTTTTT. Protein: CASSREPNTGELFF. The chain combines TRBV14 with TRBJ2-2; D ambiguous. Between the trimmed V and J ends, which lost 4 bases and 0 bases, there was a span of 6 bases. Germline loops: CDR1 SGHDN, CDR2 FVKESK. This CDR3 has 14 residues.

The V call is TRBV7-2, the J call TRBJ1-2; weak D call: TRBD1 (5 bases). The germline V and J ends were trimmed by 5 bases and 5 bases, with 15 bases remaining between them. Germline-derived CDR1 and CDR2 are SGHTA and FQGNSA. This CDR3 has 14 residues. The CDR3 spells CASSRPAEGYGYTF. CDR3 DNA: TGTGCCAGCAGCAGACCGGCCGAGGGGTATGGCTACACCTTC.

V is TRBV6-5 and J is TRBJ1-2; perhaps TRBD1 as D (5 bases). Germline V gene lookup returns CDR1 MNHEY and CDR2 SVGAGI. V lost 0 bases, J lost 3 bases, and 11 bases lay in between. The CDR3 is made up of 15 amino acids. The CDR3 DNA follows: TGTGCCAGCAGTTACTCCGGGGGAAAGGACTATGGCTACACCTTC. Protein product: CASSYSGGKDYGYTF.

This clone was seen repeatedly, ten times or more. At the DNA level, this CDR3 is encoded by other sequences in the same sample as well. The V call is TRBV19, the J call TRBJ1-1; 8 bases fit TRBD1. The germline V gene encodes CDR1 LNHDA and CDR2 SQIVND (reference sequence). There are 14 residues in the CDR3. V lost 4 bases to trimming and J lost 4 bases; unmatched junction nucleotides: 5. As DNA, the CDR3 is TGTGCCAGTAGTACTCAGACAGGGGCCACTGAAGCTTTCTTT. It is translated as CASSTQTGATEAFF.

The V and J genes are TRBV6-5 and TRBJ2-7; TRBD1 agrees at 7 bases. From germline, CDR1 is MNHEY and CDR2 SVGAGI. The CDR3 has 13 amino acids. J lost 5 bases, V lost 8 bases, and 9 bases had no gene match. CDR3: CASQEGAPHEQYF. CDR3 DNA sequence: TGTGCCAGCCAAGAGGGGGCGCCTCACGAGCAGTACTTC.

The rearrangement joins TRBV6-5 to TRBJ2-7; 9 positions agree with TRBD1. The CDR3 has 15 amino acids. V shed 5 bases, J shed 0 bases, and the junction held 5 bases outside the gene matches. Germline values: CDR1 MNHEY, CDR2 SVGAGI. CDR3 region: CASSADRGSSYEQYF. CDR3 in DNA: TGTGCCAGCAGTGCCGACAGGGGGAGCTCCTACGAGCAGTACTTC.

The V gene is TRBV10-1, the J gene TRBJ2-3; D unclear. The germline gives CDR1 WNHNN, CDR2 SYGVQD (reference sequence). This CDR3 is 15 amino acids long. Deletions cut 3 bases from V and 5 bases from J, with 15 bases between. The CDR3 sequence: CASSEGSSYLDTQYF. The CDR3, as DNA: TGCGCCAGCAGTGAAGGCAGCAGTTACTTAGATACGCAGTATTTT.

The chain joins TRBV2 to TRBJ1-5; 9 nucleotides match TRBD1. The CDR3 is 16 residues long. V shed 6 bases, J shed 6 bases, and the junction held 12 bases outside the gene matches. The V gene's germline CDR1 is SNHLY and CDR2 FYNNEI. The CDR3 sequence: CASRGLGQGIFQPQHF. The CDR3 bases are TGTGCCAGCAGGGGGTTGGGACAGGGAATATTTCAGCCCCAGCATTTT.

The chain couples TRBV2 to TRBJ2-7; 7 bases fit TRBD1. The CDR3 loop spans 15 amino acids. The germline V gene has CDR1 SNHLY and CDR2 FYNNEI. Trimming at V came to 6 bases and at J to 2 bases, leaving 10 bases not matched to a gene. DNA for the CDR3: TGTGCCAGCAGCCTACAGGGGACAATAACCTACGAGCAGTACTTC. Encoded protein: CASSLQGTITYEQYF.

The J gene is TRBJ2-5, the V gene TRBV11-3, with TRBD2 matching 9 bases. V gave up 1 base and J gave up 9 bases; unmatched junction bases: 15. This CDR3 has 17 amino acids. CDR1 SGHNT and CDR2 YENEEA come from the germline V gene. The CDR3: CASSLAVLAGSIGAQYF. The CDR3, as DNA: TGTGCCAGCAGCTTAGCGGTTCTAGCGGGGTCGATTGGGGCCCAGTACTTC.

The chain recombines TRBV28 with TRBJ1-2; the D is unclear. The CDR3 is 17 residues long. The germline V gene encodes CDR1 MDHEN and CDR2 SYDVKM. With 4 bases removed from V and 6 bases from J, the gap between germline ends came to 24 bases. The CDR3 here is CASSSILSSFGGHGYTF. The DNA for the CDR3 is TGTGCCAGCAGTTCCATTCTCTCGTCCTTTGGTGGACATGGCTACACCTTC.

V is TRBV7-9 and J is TRBJ2-4; D gene uncertain. Germline V gene lookup returns CDR1 SEHNR and CDR2 FQNEAQ (reference sequence). The CDR3 is 16 residues long. V was pared by 5 bases and J by 1 base, with 15 bases between. CDR3 nucleotides: TGTGCCAGCAGCCGAAGGATTTTTGATGCCAAAAACATTCAGTACTTC. Protein product: CASSRRIFDAKNIQYF.

CDR3 in amino acids: CATPGAGNTEAFF. CDR3 DNA: TGCGCCACTCCGGGGGCAGGGAACACTGAAGCTTTCTTT. The chain employs TRBV10-1 and TRBJ1-1, with a possible D match to TRBD1 (6 bases). Trimming cost V 10 bases and J 1 base, with 13 bases left between them. The length of the CDR3 is 13 residues. Germline CDR1 reads WNHNN; CDR2 reads SYGVQD (reference sequence).

The chain is built from TRBV5-5 and TRBJ2-5, with 10 bases lining up with TRBD2. This CDR3 region has 15 residues. The trim removed 3 bases at V and 0 bases at J, leaving 2 bases unmatched. The germline gives CDR1 SGHKS, CDR2 YYEKEE (reference sequence). CDR3 protein: CASSSLAGDQETQYF. The DNA of the CDR3 is TGTGCCAGCAGCTCGCTAGCGGGGGACCAAGAGACCCAGTACTTC.

This clone was seen a single time. V and J are TRBV5-8 and TRBJ1-2; D perhaps matches TRBD1 (6 bases). V was clipped by 0 bases and J by 11 bases, with 14 bases between them. The CDR3 length is 13 residues. Germline V lookup: CDR1 SGHTS, CDR2 YDEGEE. The CDR3 sequence: CASSLDVGAWYTF. In nucleotides, the CDR3 is TGTGCCAGCAGCTTGGACGTGGGGGCCTGGTACACCTTC.

The chain has TRBV6-1 and TRBJ1-5, with D hard to call. V was trimmed by 1 base and J by 6 bases, leaving 10 bases between them. Germline V gene data show CDR1 as MNHNS and CDR2 as SASEGT. The CDR3 extends over 14 amino acids. The DNA for the CDR3 is TGTGCCAGCAGTGAAGATGGTGGGGTTCAGCCCCAGCATTTT. Translation gives CASSEDGGVQPQHF.

The chain links TRBV19 to TRBJ2-3; D unclear. The CDR3 covers 13 residues. Per germline, CDR1 LNHDA and CDR2 SQIVND (reference sequence). V lost 6 bases and J lost 5, with 12 bases in between. CDR3 coding DNA: TGTGCCAGTAGCCTGACCTCATTAGATACGCAGTATTTT. Translation: CASSLTSLDTQYF.

The gene calls are TRBV4-1 and TRBJ1-3; no firm D call. Germline V gene data show CDR1 as MGHRA and CDR2 as YSYEKL. The V end lost 0 bases, the J end lost 0 bases, and 9 bases lay between the germline ends. CDR3 length: 16 residues. CDR3 sequence reads: CASSQERRASGNTIYF. CDR3 coding DNA: TGCGCCAGCAGCCAAGAACGTCGGGCCTCTGGAAACACCATATATTTT.

This clone was observed a handful of times. This chain uses TRBV15 with TRBJ1-2, with TRBD1 matching over 7 bases. Germline values: CDR1 LNHNV, CDR2 YYDKDF (reference sequence). The CDR3 is 16 amino acids. V dropped 0 bases and J dropped 2; count of bases not matched to a gene: 6. The CDR3 spells CATSRDAQGSNYGYTF. The CDR3, as DNA: TGTGCCACCAGCAGAGATGCACAGGGGTCGAACTATGGCTACACCTTC. Variable domain in full (rest from reference TRBV15 and TRBJ1-2): DAMVIQNPRYQVTQFGKPVTLSCSQTLNHNVMYWYQQKSSQAPKLLFHYYDKDFNNEADTPDNFQSRRPNTSFCFLDIRSPGLGDTAMYLCATSRDAQGSNYGYTFGSGTRLTVV.

Points on this clone: The same CDR3 is also encoded by other DNA sequences in this sample. J is TRBJ1-6 and V is TRBV5-4, with 9 positions matching TRBD1. The V gene end was trimmed by 3 bases and the J gene end by 5 bases; junction bases not matched to a gene: 6. Germline V CDR1 and CDR2: SGHNT, YYREEE (reference sequence). The CDR3 contains 16 residues. CDR3 in DNA: TGTGCCAGCAGCTCCCCGGGACAGGGTGATAATTCACCCCTCCACTTT. This sequence encodes CASSSPGQGDNSPLHF.

This chain connects TRBV11-2 to TRBJ2-7, with D tentatively TRBD1 or TRBD2 (5 bases each). Trimming pared 6 bases from V and 2 bases from J, leaving 17 bases between. CDR3 length: 15 amino acids. CDR1 and CDR2 from the germline V gene are SGHAT and FQNNGV. CDR3: CASRLPGRKTYEQYF. In DNA, the CDR3 is TGTGCCAGCAGATTACCGGGACGGAAAACCTACGAGCAGTACTTC.

The chain has TRBV5-8 and TRBJ2-3; D is ambiguous. The CDR3 runs 14 residues. Germline CDR1 is SGHTS and CDR2 is YDEGEE. V was clipped by 2 bases and J by 4 bases, with 11 bases between them. CDR3 residues: CASSFPATADTQYF. The CDR3 bases are TGTGCCAGCAGCTTTCCAGCGACCGCAGATACGCAGTATTTT.

The chain uses TRBV25-1 and TRBJ1-2, with D tentatively TRBD1 (5 bases). CDR3 length: 14 residues. V was pared by 1 base and J by 3 bases, with 9 bases between. Germline V gene lookup returns CDR1 MGHDK and CDR2 SYGVNS. The chain's CDR3 is CASSESGEDYGYTF. The CDR3 bases are TGTGCCAGCAGTGAATCGGGGGAGGACTATGGCTACACCTTC.

The rearrangement uses TRBV6-1 and TRBJ1-2; unclear D gene. This CDR3 has 14 residues. Germline V gene data show CDR1 as MNHNS and CDR2 as SASEGT. Trimming removed 1 base from V and 4 bases from J, with 10 bases in between. CDR3 loop: CASSEVGESYGYTF. The CDR3 coding sequence is TGTGCCAGCAGTGAAGTTGGGGAATCCTATGGCTACACCTTC.

This clone has a handful of counts. For the CDR3, the DNA is TGTGCCAGCAGTACCACTAGCGGCCTCACCGGGGAGCTGTTTTTT. Translated: CASSTTSGLTGELFF. The V and J genes are TRBV11-2 and TRBJ2-2; 8 bases agree with TRBD2. CDR1 SGHAT and CDR2 FQNNGV come from the germline V gene. The CDR3 runs 15 residues. After removal of 6 bases from V and 4 bases from J, the junction contained 7 bases not matched to a gene.

The table lists this clone with a count of one. The rearrangement uses TRBV11-3 and TRBJ2-1, with D perhaps matching TRBD2 (5 bases). The CDR3 has 15 amino acids. V shed 4 bases and J shed 0 bases, with 10 bases lying between them. The V gene's germline CDR1 is SGHNT and CDR2 YENEEA. CDR3 nucleotides: TGTGCCAGCAGCTCGAGCGGCAGCTCCTACAATGAGCAGTTCTTC. This sequence encodes CASSSSGSSYNEQFF.

V is TRBV11-2 and J is TRBJ2-2; D is perhaps TRBD1 (5 bases). CDR3 length equals 16 residues. V dropped 1 base and J dropped 7 bases, with 16 bases sitting between them. Germline-derived CDR1 and CDR2 are SGHAT and FQNNGV. CDR3 residues: CASSLAFQGAGGELFF. Written as DNA, the CDR3 is TGTGCCAGCAGCTTAGCGTTCCAGGGTGCTGGCGGGGAGCTGTTTTTT.

The chain recombines TRBV11-2 with TRBJ1-6; D is possibly TRBD1 (6 bases). The CDR3 sequence is 15 residues long. The V end was cut by 8 bases, the J end by 6 bases, with 17 bases between. Germline values: CDR1 SGHAT, CDR2 FQNNGV. As DNA, the CDR3 is TGTGCCAGCGGCACCCTACAGGGAATTAATTCACCCCTCCACTTT. Translating it yields CASGTLQGINSPLHF.